Each of the 2 T cell receptor beta chains below was sequenced from the same sample in a study of T cell clones after liver transplantation. The protocol was immunoSEQ multiplex PCR, while the TCRdb copy is restricted to in-frame clones and leaves out a portion. The data show about 33,000 clones, with over 85% seen just once and roughly 25% held by the top ten. The sample consisted of CD8+ T cells from blood, taken 12 months after liver transplant. The receptors shown here come from a human patient who received a liver transplant. Some T cells could come from the graft donor.

The V gene is TRBV27, the J gene TRBJ2-1, with D perhaps TRBD2 (6 bases). CDR1 is MNHEY, CDR2 SMNVEV, per germline (reference sequence). V was shortened by 6 bases and J by 3 bases, with 12 bases between the two germline ends. The CDR3 loop spans 14 amino acids. The CDR3 DNA sequence: TGTGCCAGCAGGGGACTGACCTTCTACAATGAGCAGTTCTTC. Translation: CASRGLTFYNEQFF.

The chain employs TRBV5-1 and TRBJ2-7; possible D gene TRBD1, 6 bases. CDR1 and CDR2 from the germline V gene are SGHRS and YFSETQ. The CDR3 is 13 amino acids. The V gene lost 0 bases and the J gene lost 7 bases, with 11 bases spanning the gap. The CDR3 DNA is TGCGCCAGCAGCTTGGTTACAGGGCGGGAGCAGTACTTC. It codes for CASSLVTGREQYF.